This passage covers 27 T cell receptor beta chains from one sample sequenced in a study of control samples from healthy donors and cancer patients. Produced via immunoSEQ multiplex PCR; TCRdb's table is partial and in-frame only. This sample has 70,000 to 75,000 clones, with just under 90% found just once. Sequencing used PBMCs. The receptors shown here come from a man in his fifties or sixties with lung cancer.

This rearrangement joins TRBV3-1 (or the pseudogene TRBV3-2) to TRBJ1-6; 9 nucleotides agree with TRBD1. V lost 1 base to trimming and J lost 9 bases; unmatched junction nucleotides: 4. The length of the CDR3 is 15 residues. Germline CDR1 is LGHDT and CDR2 is YNNKEL (reference sequence). Here the CDR3 DNA reads TGTGCCAGCAGCCAAGTATTGGACAGGGGTTCACCCCTCCACTTT. Protein sequence: CASSQVLDRGSPLHF.

The V and J genes are TRBV7-8 and TRBJ2-5; 7 bases are shared with TRBD1. The CDR3 spans 15 residues. Trimming removed 2 bases from V and 5 bases from J; junction bases left unmatched: 8. The germline gives CDR1 SGHVS, CDR2 FQNEAQ. CDR3 coding DNA: TGTGCCAGCAGCTTAAATAGGGGGCAGGAGGAGACCCAGTACTTC. This encodes CASSLNRGQEETQYF.

The chain recombines TRBV9 with TRBJ1-5, with TRBD1 as a possible D gene (6 bases). The CDR3 covers 16 residues. CDR1 is SGDLS, CDR2 YYNGEE, per germline. Trimming cost V 4 bases and J 4 bases, with 18 bases left between them. CDR3 DNA sequence: TGTGCCAGCAGCTGTAGGGGGGTGAGAGGAAATCAGCCCCAGCATTTT. This translates into CASSCRGVRGNQPQHF.

This rearrangement joins TRBV5-1 to TRBJ1-1; D remains unclear. Trimming removed 4 bases from V and 4 bases from J, with 11 bases in between. CDR3 length: 13 residues. Germline assignment: CDR1 SGHRS and CDR2 YFSETQ. DNA of the CDR3: TGCGCCAGCAGCGTAACTTCGGTCACTGAAGCTTTCTTT. This translates into CASSVTSVTEAFF.

The genes are TRBV9 and TRBJ2-3; tentatively, D is TRBD2 (5 bases). CDR1 and CDR2 from the germline V gene are SGDLS and YYNGEE. The CDR3 runs to 14 residues. Trimming shortened V by 2 bases and J by 9 bases, and 16 bases separated the two germline ends. CDR3 amino acids: CASSVGDQTTTQYF. The CDR3 DNA sequence: TGTGCCAGCAGCGTCGGGGATCAAACAACGACGCAGTATTTT. The complete variable domain, with remaining parts taken from reference TRBV9 and TRBJ2-3, reads DSGVTQTPKHLITATGQRVTLRCSPRSGDLSVYWYQQSLDQGLQFLIQYYNGEERAKGNILERFSAQQFPDLHSELNLSSLELGDSALYFCASSVGDQTTTQYFGPGTRLTVL.

The chain uses TRBV7-9 and TRBJ1-4; tentative D call: TRBD1 (5 bases). Germline V gene sequence: CDR1 SEHNR, CDR2 FQNEAQ (reference sequence). The CDR3 runs to 15 residues. V was trimmed by 0 bases and J by 5 bases, leaving 10 bases between them. CDR3 bases: TGTGCCAGCAGCTTAGCTGTCCGGGACAATGAAAAACTGTTTTTT. It translates to CASSLAVRDNEKLFF.

The V and J genes are TRBV6-6 and TRBJ2-1; 13 nucleotides agree with TRBD2. Germline CDR1 is MNHNY and CDR2 is SVGAGI (reference sequence). Trimming cost V 5 bases and J 4 bases; bases outside gene matches: 8. The CDR3 totals 17 residues. The CDR3 reads CASSLGLAGASYNEQFF. The CDR3 DNA sequence: TGTGCCAGCAGTCTCGGACTAGCGGGGGCCTCATACAATGAGCAGTTCTTC.

V gene TRBV6-5 combines with J gene TRBJ1-2; D remains ambiguous. The CDR3 contains 13 residues. The germline V and J ends were trimmed by 5 bases and 4 bases, with 11 bases remaining between them. CDR1 is MNHEY and CDR2 is SVGAGI in the germline V gene. The DNA of the CDR3 is TGTGCCAGCAGTATTGATACTATCTATGGCTACACCTTC. Translating it yields CASSIDTIYGYTF.

This sequence joins TRBV5-1 and TRBJ2-5; the D gene could be TRBD1 or TRBD2 (6 bases each). CDR3 length: 15 residues. CDR1 is SGHRS, CDR2 YFSETQ, per germline. Deletions cut 3 bases from V and 5 bases from J, with 17 bases between. The CDR3 reads CASSWTWGAGETQYF. The CDR3 DNA reads as TGCGCCAGCAGCTGGACATGGGGGGCCGGGGAGACCCAGTACTTC.

This clone has just one count. This chain links TRBV15 with TRBJ1-4; tentatively, D is TRBD1 (6 bases). Germline V lookup: CDR1 LNHNV, CDR2 YYDKDF (reference sequence). This CDR3 is 15 amino acids long. Deletions cut 5 bases from V and 0 bases from J, with 10 bases between. The CDR3 protein is CATSRGGPTNEKLFF. In DNA form, the CDR3 reads TGTGCCACCAGCCGAGGGGGTCCAACTAATGAAAAACTGTTTTTT.

The chain couples TRBV10-3 to TRBJ1-2; D not resolved. CDR3 size: 13 residues. V lost 3 bases and J 6 bases, leaving 11 bases between the germline ends. The germline CDR1 and CDR2 sequences are ENHRY and SYGVKD. CDR3 DNA: TGTGCCATCAGTGACGGACCCGGGGATGGCTACACCTTC. Encoded protein: CAISDGPGDGYTF.

This chain joins TRBV18 and TRBJ2-3; possibly TRBD2 for D (6 bases). CDR3 length: 15 residues. Trimming removed 3 bases at V and 11 bases at J, with 21 bases between. Germline CDR1 is KGHSH and CDR2 is LQKENI. CDR3 region: CASSPDFSGTPRQYF. CDR3 nucleotide sequence: TGTGCCAGCTCACCCGACTTTAGCGGAACCCCCAGGCAGTATTTT.

The genes are TRBV11-2 and TRBJ1-5; tentatively, D is TRBD1 (5 bases). This CDR3 has 14 amino acids. Trimming cost V 2 bases and J 3 bases, with 8 bases left between them. Germline CDR1 and CDR2: SGHAT and FQNNGV. The CDR3 is CASSLQGDNQPQHF. The CDR3 coding sequence is TGTGCCAGCAGCTTACAGGGAGACAATCAGCCCCAGCATTTT.

The rearrangement uses TRBV5-5 and TRBJ2-7; D is uncertain. Deletions cut 0 bases from V and 3 bases from J, with 13 bases between. Germline lookup yields CDR1 SGHKS and CDR2 YYEKEE (reference sequence). The CDR3 is 15 residues long. The CDR3 coding sequence is TGTGCCAGCAGCTTGGAGGTACAGTCTTACTACGAGCAGTACGTC. As protein: CASSLEVQSYYEQYV.

The chain carries TRBV6-5 and TRBJ2-3; no definite D call. Trimming left V 6 bases short and J 4 bases short, with 11 bases between. The CDR3 extends over 13 amino acids. Germline V gene lookup returns CDR1 MNHEY and CDR2 SVGAGI. The CDR3 loop reads CASRTRGPDTQYF. The DNA of the CDR3 is TGTGCCAGCAGGACAAGAGGACCAGATACGCAGTATTTT.

The rearrangement links TRBV21-1 to TRBJ2-6; the table's TRBD2 call for D was not verified on the DNA. TRBV21-1 is designated a pseudogene. CDR3 length: 19 amino acids. Here the CDR3 DNA reads TGTGCCAGCAGCAAAGAGGAAGTCGCGGGGGGGCCTGGGGCCAACGTCCTGACTTTC. Its translation: CASSKEEVAGGPGANVLTF.

The V gene is TRBV5-6, the J gene TRBJ1-6; D is unresolved. CDR1 is SGHDT and CDR2 is YYEEEE in the germline V gene. V lost 3 bases and J lost 4, with 5 bases in between. The CDR3 covers 13 residues. The CDR3 loop is CASSSNYNSPLHF. The CDR3 DNA reads TGTGCCAGCAGCTCGAATTATAATTCACCCCTCCACTTT.

The chain has TRBV28 and TRBJ1-6; D gene uncertain. The V and J ends lost 5 bases and 7 bases respectively, with 15 bases between them. CDR3 size: 15 residues. Germline lookup yields CDR1 MDHEN and CDR2 SYDVKM. The CDR3 reads CASSQGSSLNSPLHF. The CDR3 coding sequence is TGTGCCAGCAGTCAAGGCAGTTCCCTGAATTCACCCCTCCACTTT.

This rearrangement joins TRBV25-1 to TRBJ1-5; D not certain. The V gene's germline CDR1 is MGHDK and CDR2 SYGVNS. Trimming removed 3 bases at V and 7 bases at J, with 16 bases between. The CDR3 loop spans 15 amino acids. The CDR3 region is CASSESKQVEQPQHF. CDR3 coding DNA: TGTGCCAGCAGTGAGAGTAAGCAGGTTGAACAGCCCCAGCATTTT.

The rearrangement joins TRBV30 to TRBJ1-6, with a tentative D call TRBD1 (5 bases). The length of the CDR3 is 16 residues. V was clipped by 3 bases and J by 5 bases, with 17 bases between them. The germline gives CDR1 GTSNPN, CDR2 SVGIG (reference sequence). CDR3 sequence reads: CAWSLGGTRNNSPLHF. Written as DNA, the CDR3 is TGTGCCTGGAGCCTTGGGGGGACCAGGAATAATTCACCCCTCCACTTT. The full variable domain, in which reference TRBV30 and TRBJ1-6 provide the parts outside the CDR3, is SQTIHQWPATLVQPVGSPLSLECTVEGTSNPNLYWYRQAAGRGLQLLFYSVGIGQISSEVPQNLSASRPQDRQFILSSKKLLLSDSGFYLCAWSLGGTRNNSPLHFGNGTRLTVT.

The chain uses TRBV7-3 and TRBJ2-3, with TRBD2 matching 15 bases. From germline, CDR1 is SGHTA and CDR2 FQGTGA. Unmatched junction bases numbered 0, after V lost 2 bases and J lost 0 bases. The CDR3 covers 17 residues. This CDR3 is CASSLGTSGGSTDTQYF. CDR3 nucleotide sequence: TGTGCCAGCAGCTTAGGGACTAGCGGGGGGAGCACAGATACGCAGTATTTT.

With regard to this clone: The germline gene is not matched at one end of the junction; a read error may be the cause. The chain couples TRBV2 to TRBJ1-1, with D unresolved. Germline CDR1 is SNHLY and CDR2 is FYNNEI. The CDR3 has 15 amino acids. The CDR3 bases are TGTGCCAGCAGTGAAGCGGCAACCTTTGGGCCCCTATCTATCTTT. It translates to CASSEAATFGPLSIF.

This chain connects TRBV5-5 to TRBJ1-2; D ambiguous. Trimming removed 0 bases from V and 2 bases from J, with 8 bases in between. Germline V gene lookup returns CDR1 SGHKS and CDR2 YYEKEE (reference sequence). The CDR3 covers 14 residues. Here the CDR3 reads CASSLGRINYGYTF. In DNA form, the CDR3 reads TGTGCCAGCAGCTTGGGGAGAATCAACTATGGCTACACCTTC. Using reference TRBV5-5 and TRBJ1-2 for the parts outside the CDR3, the full variable domain is DAGVTQSPTHLIKTRGQQVTLRCSPISGHKSVSWYQQVLGQGPQFIFQYYEKEERGRGNFPDRFSARQFPNYSSELNVNALLLGDSALYLCASSLGRINYGYTFGSGTRLTVV.

This rearrangement joins TRBV5-6 to TRBJ2-2; 8 bases align to TRBD1. With V trimmed by 3 bases and J by 4 bases, 8 bases remained unmatched. Germline V CDR1 and CDR2: SGHDT, YYEEEE. This CDR3 spans 16 amino acids. CDR3 nucleotides: TGTGCCAGCAGCTGGGACAGGCCAGGGGGCACCGGGGAGCTGTTTTTT. This encodes CASSWDRPGGTGELFF.

The rearrangement joins TRBV4-1 to TRBJ2-1; TRBD1 matches at 8 bases. V dropped 1 base and J dropped 5; count of bases not matched to a gene: 7. The CDR3 is 16 amino acids. CDR1 and CDR2 (germline): MGHRA, YSYEKL. The CDR3 region has the DNA TGCGCCAGCAGCCAAGGTCCGGGACAGGACCACAATGAGCAGTTCTTC. Protein product: CASSQGPGQDHNEQFF.

This chain links TRBV9 with TRBJ2-2; D uncertain. The germline V gene has CDR1 SGDLS and CDR2 YYNGEE. This CDR3 has 13 amino acids. Trimming pared 2 bases from V and 5 bases from J, leaving 7 bases between. The CDR3 region has the DNA TGTGCCAGCAGCGTTTCTGGAACCGGGGAGCTGTTTTTT. Its translation is CASSVSGTGELFF.

The CDR3 reads CASSREQGTFGYTF. DNA of the CDR3: TGTGCCAGCAGCCGAGAACAGGGAACGTTCGGCTACACCTTC. The rearrangement uses TRBV7-3 and TRBJ1-2, with TRBD1 as a possible D gene (6 bases). The CDR3 covers 14 residues. Looked up from germline, CDR1 is SGHTA and CDR2 is FQGTGA. Trimming removed 5 bases at V and 8 bases at J, with 18 bases between.